The rows below give T cell receptor beta chains drawn from one sample of a study of OX40 agonist ivuxolimab in advanced cancers. The assay was immunoSEQ multiplex PCR, and TCRdb's table has in-frame clones only and misses some. The profile covers 60,000 to 70,000 clones, with about 91% appearing a single time and approximately 12% taken by the ten largest. Here the sequenced sample was CD4+ or CD8+ T cells sorted from blood, taken in a trial of the OX40 agonist ivuxolimab. The receptors come from an adult with an advanced solid tumor such as melanoma, head and neck, liver or kidney cancer. CDR3s include the opening cysteine and the closing phenylalanine or tryptophan. Fields, in order: J gene, V gene, clone size, CDR3 length, D gene, CDR3 DNA, CDR3 protein. A D gene is named only where the DNA matches it firmly. Clone size is stated in some rows and not others, as once, few, many or a class when expanded.

J: TRBJ1-5
V: TRBV30
size: -
length: 14
D: TRBD1
DNA: TGTGCCTGGAGTCCAGACAGGGGATTTCGGCCCCAGCATTTT
CDR3: CAWSPDRGFRPQHF

J: TRBJ1-5
V: TRBV2
size: -
length: 15
D: TRBD1
DNA: TGTGCCAGCACCTGGACAGGTCTTAGCAATCAGCCCCAGCATTTT
CDR3: CASTWTGLSNQPQHF

J: TRBJ2-1
V: TRBV27
size: -
length: 14
D: TRBD2
DNA: TGTGCCAGCAGTCTCGCGGGAGTGTTAAATGAGCAGTTCTTC
CDR3: CASSLAGVLNEQFF

J: TRBJ2-3
V: TRBV4-2
size: -
length: 16
D: TRBD2
DNA: TGTGCCAGCAGCCAGCCGCGGGAGTCTGGCACAGATACGCAGTATTTT
CDR3: CASSQPRESGTDTQYF

J: TRBJ1-6
V: TRBV6-5
size: once
length: 14
D: TRBD1
DNA: TGTGCCAGCAGCCCTCAGGGGGTAGGTTCACCCCTCCACTTT
CDR3: CASSPQGVGSPLHF

J: TRBJ2-3
V: TRBV27
size: once
length: 17
D: TRBD2
DNA: TGTGCCAGCATCGCCGGGACTAGCGGGGTTTCAGGAGATACGCAGTATTTT
CDR3: CASIAGTSGVSGDTQYF

J: TRBJ2-5
V: TRBV13
size: -
length: 16
D: TRBD2
DNA: TGTGCCAGCAGCCCAGGACTAGCGGACCCTCAGGAGACCCAGTACTTC
CDR3: CASSPGLADPQETQYF

J: TRBJ1-1
V: TRBV27
size: -
length: 13
D: -
DNA: TGTGCCAGCAGTTATAATCGGGGATCTGAAGCTTTCTTT
CDR3: CASSYNRGSEAFF

J: TRBJ2-7
V: TRBV19
size: -
length: 12
D: -
DNA: TGTGCCAGTAGTGTGGACAGCTACGAGCAGTACTTC
CDR3: CASSVDSYEQYF

J: TRBJ2-7
V: TRBV16
size: -
length: 13
D: -
DNA: TGTGCCAGCAGCCCATTGACACACGCCGAGCAGTACTTC
CDR3: CASSPLTHAEQYF

J: TRBJ2-3
V: TRBV11-2
size: -
length: 15
D: -
DNA: TGTGCCAGCAGCTTAGGGGGACCACTAACAGATACGCAGTATTTT
CDR3: CASSLGGPLTDTQYF

J: TRBJ1-4
V: TRBV18
size: -
length: 13
D: -
DNA: TGTGCCAGCTCACCACCGGAGAGTGAAAAACTGTTTTTT
CDR3: CASSPPESEKLFF

J: TRBJ2-3
V: TRBV2
size: -
length: 15
D: TRBD2
DNA: TGTGCCAGCAGGGAGACGACTAGCGGGACAGATACGCAGTATTTT
CDR3: CASRETTSGTDTQYF

J: TRBJ2-3
V: TRBV4-1
size: -
length: 14
D: TRBD2
DNA: TGCGCCAGCAGCTACACAGCGGGGGGGGATACGCAGTATTTT
CDR3: CASSYTAGGDTQYF

J: TRBJ1-5
V: TRBV7-7
size: -
length: 20
D: TRBD1
DNA: TGTGCCAGCAGCTCCCTACCGGGACAGGGTAAAGGGGGGAGCAATCAGCCCCAGCATTTT
CDR3: CASSSLPGQGKGGSNQPQHF

J: TRBJ2-3
V: TRBV27
size: -
length: 13
D: -
DNA: TGTGCCAGCAGTTTTGTAGGGCCAGATACGCAGTATTTT
CDR3: CASSFVGPDTQYF

J: TRBJ2-7
V: TRBV5-4
size: -
length: 13
D: -
DNA: TGTGCCAGCAGCCGAGAAACCTCGGACGAGCAGTACTTC
CDR3: CASSRETSDEQYF

J: TRBJ2-7
V: TRBV7-9
size: -
length: 17
D: -
DNA: TGTGCCAGCAGCTTAGTTTTGGGGGAGGCGAGCTCCTACGAGCAGTACTTC
CDR3: CASSLVLGEASSYEQYF

J: TRBJ2-7
V: TRBV28
size: once
length: 13
D: -
DNA: TGTGCCACCAGAAAACCGGCGGCCTACGAGCAGTACTTC
CDR3: CATRKPAAYEQYF

J: TRBJ2-5
V: TRBV15
size: -
length: 13
D: -
DNA: TGTGCCACCAGCAGAGATCGGGCTGAGACCCAGTACTTC
CDR3: CATSRDRAETQYF

J: TRBJ1-2
V: TRBV4-2
size: -
length: 15
D: TRBD1
DNA: TGTGCCAGCAGCCAAAGGGGGACAGGGATCTATGGCTACACCTTC
CDR3: CASSQRGTGIYGYTF

J: TRBJ2-1
V: TRBV27
size: -
length: 14
D: -
DNA: TGTGCCAGCAGTTTGGGGGGGACATACAATGAGCAGTTCTTC
CDR3: CASSLGGTYNEQFF

J: TRBJ1-1
V: TRBV7-6
size: -
length: 13
D: -
DNA: TGTGCCAGCAGCTTAGTCGGGAACACTGAAGCTTTCTTT
CDR3: CASSLVGNTEAFF

J: TRBJ2-1
V: TRBV5-1
size: -
length: 12
D: -
DNA: TGCGCCAGCAGAGTGAGGGTTGGTGAGCAGTTCTTC
CDR3: CASRVRVGEQFF

J: TRBJ2-7
V: TRBV15
size: -
length: 14
D: -
DNA: TGTGCCACCAGCGAAAGGGGGAGCTCCTACGAGCAGTACTTC
CDR3: CATSERGSSYEQYF

J: TRBJ2-2
V: TRBV27
size: -
length: 12
D: -
DNA: TGTGCCAGCAGTTCCCTCCCCGGGGAGCTGTTTTTT
CDR3: CASSSLPGELFF

J: TRBJ1-2
V: TRBV11-2
size: -
length: 17
D: -
DNA: TGTGCCAGCAGCTTAGGGAGAAGGGCCCAGGTCGCCTATGGCTACACCTTC
CDR3: CASSLGRRAQVAYGYTF

J: TRBJ2-7
V: TRBV4-2
size: -
length: 14
D: -
DNA: TGTGCCAGCAGCCACTTGGGGACCCTTTACGAGCAGTACTTC
CDR3: CASSHLGTLYEQYF

J: TRBJ2-7
V: TRBV4-1
size: -
length: 14
D: -
DNA: TGCGCCAGCAGCCCCCTGACCTTCCTCCCCGAGCAGTACTTC
CDR3: CASSPLTFLPEQYF

J: TRBJ2-7
V: TRBV29-1
size: once
length: 14
D: -
DNA: TGCAGCGTTGTTCCTCAGGAAGGGAGCTACGAGCAGTACTTC
CDR3: CSVVPQEGSYEQYF

J: TRBJ2-5
V: TRBV5-4
size: -
length: 12
D: -
DNA: TGTGCCAGCAGCGGCCCCCAAGAGACCCAGTACTTC
CDR3: CASSGPQETQYF

J: TRBJ1-2
V: TRBV27
size: -
length: 16
D: -
DNA: TGTGCCAGCAGTTTATTAGAAAGAGGGCCTAACTATGGCTACACCTTC
CDR3: CASSLLERGPNYGYTF

J: TRBJ2-5
V: TRBV7-2
size: once
length: 14
D: -
DNA: TGTGCCAGCAGCTCAAGGGGCAGCCAAGAGACCCAGTACTTC
CDR3: CASSSRGSQETQYF

J: TRBJ2-7
V: TRBV5-1
size: -
length: 14
D: -
DNA: TGCGCCAGCAGCAGGGGATGGGGAACGGACGAGCAGTACTTC
CDR3: CASSRGWGTDEQYF

J: TRBJ2-6
V: TRBV7-2
size: -
length: 18
D: -
DNA: TGTGCCAGCAGCTTAGTTATCGGGCAGGCCTCTGGGGCCAACGTCCTGACTTTC
CDR3: CASSLVIGQASGANVLTF

J: TRBJ2-1
V: TRBV4-2
size: -
length: 18
D: TRBD2
DNA: TGTGCCAGCAGCCCGGGGACTAGCGGGGATCCTGCCTACAATGAGCAGTTCTTC
CDR3: CASSPGTSGDPAYNEQFF

J: TRBJ1-5
V: TRBV27
size: -
length: 15
D: TRBD1
DNA: TGTGCCAGCAGTTTAGGGACAGGGGGCCAACAGCCCCAGCATTTT
CDR3: CASSLGTGGQQPQHF

J: TRBJ1-2
V: TRBV11-2
size: -
length: 13
D: -
DNA: TGTGCCAGCAGCTCAGGGGTTGAGGATGGCTACACCTTC
CDR3: CASSSGVEDGYTF

J: TRBJ2-7
V: TRBV29-1
size: once
length: 12
D: TRBD1
DNA: TGCAGCGTTGTTTTGCAGGGGGCTGTGCAGTACTTC
CDR3: CSVVLQGAVQYF

J: TRBJ1-2
V: TRBV5-1
size: -
length: 17
D: TRBD1
DNA: TGCGCCAGCAGCTCAAATCGGGACAGGGGCGGACTGGGTGGCTACACCTTC
CDR3: CASSSNRDRGGLGGYTF

J: TRBJ2-3
V: TRBV4-1
size: -
length: 14
D: -
DNA: TGCGCCAGCAGCCAAGCGGGGCAGGCAGATACGCAGTATTTT
CDR3: CASSQAGQADTQYF

J: TRBJ1-5
V: TRBV30
size: once
length: 15
D: -
DNA: TGTGCCTGGTCCCCCCCGGACAAGCCTGATCAGCCCCAGCATTTT
CDR3: CAWSPPDKPDQPQHF

J: TRBJ1-1
V: TRBV5-5
size: -
length: 11
D: -
DNA: TGTGCCAGCACCTCGGACACTGAAGCTTTCTTT
CDR3: CASTSDTEAFF

J: TRBJ2-1
V: TRBV19
size: -
length: 17
D: TRBD2
DNA: TGTGCCAGTAGTACCCGGACTAGCGGGAGCGCCTACAATGAGCAGTTCTTC
CDR3: CASSTRTSGSAYNEQFF

J: TRBJ2-2
V: TRBV27
size: -
length: 13
D: -
DNA: TGTGCCAGCAGTTTATCGGGGATCGGGGAGCTGTTTTTT
CDR3: CASSLSGIGELFF

J: TRBJ2-5
V: TRBV6-5
size: -
length: 13
D: -
DNA: TGTGCCAGCAGTTGGGGAACCCAGGGTACCCAGTACTTC
CDR3: CASSWGTQGTQYF

J: TRBJ1-2
V: TRBV6-4
size: -
length: 15
D: -
DNA: TGTGCCAGCTCCGAGTCGGGCAGGGCTGAGGATGGCTACACCTTC
CDR3: CASSESGRAEDGYTF

J: TRBJ2-3
V: TRBV10-1
size: -
length: 14
D: TRBD2
DNA: TGCGCCAGTTCTATGGCGGGAGATTGGGATACGCAGTATTTT
CDR3: CASSMAGDWDTQYF

J: TRBJ2-5
V: TRBV11-2
size: few
length: 13
D: TRBD1
DNA: TGTGCCAGCAGCTTTGGACAGGGAGAGACCCAGTACTTC
CDR3: CASSFGQGETQYF

J: TRBJ2-4
V: TRBV27
size: -
length: 14
D: -
DNA: TGTGCCAGCAGTTTATCGGTGGGGGGACTGGCTCAGTACTTC
CDR3: CASSLSVGGLAQYF

J: TRBJ2-1
V: TRBV7-9
size: -
length: 11
D: -
DNA: TGTGCCAGCAGGGAGGGGGATGAGCAGTTCTTC
CDR3: CASREGDEQFF

J: TRBJ2-3
V: TRBV9
size: -
length: 16
D: TRBD2
DNA: TGTGCCAGCAGCCCCCTGGCCGGGGGGGTTTTAGATACGCAGTATTTT
CDR3: CASSPLAGGVLDTQYF

J: TRBJ2-3
V: TRBV28
size: -
length: 15
D: TRBD2
DNA: TGTGCCAGCAGTTGGGCGGCGGGAGGCGCAGATACGCAGTATTTT
CDR3: CASSWAAGGADTQYF